This T cell receptor beta chain originates from a study of shared clonotypes between healthy human individuals. At the level of the study: CD4 naive cells filled three plates per donor, CD4 memory three, CD8 naive two and CD8 memory one.

Selected positively for CCR7 and CD45RO-negative, naive CD8 cells excluded terminally differentiated effector memory CD45RA+ cells. Splitting of each subset's genomic DNA was done evenly across several immunoSEQ plates. Sequencing used immunoSEQ multiplex PCR; TCRdb keeps in-frame clones, though not all of them. The data show 600,000 or so clones, 95% to 98% seen once. Regarding this clone: Its specificity is not known.

Study-level findings and limits: Compared with memory subsets, naive subsets generally had larger estimated richness.

The TCR originated in a man aged 30 to 39 in good health. The sample consisted of naive CD8+ T cells sorted from blood.

In DNA form, the CDR3 reads TGTGCCAGCAGCACGGGGGGAGCCCATGGGAGCTATGGCTACACCTTC. Protein product: CASSTGGAHGSYGYTF. This chain links TRBV9 with TRBJ1-2; a possible D gene is TRBD1 (5 bases). CDR1 SGDLS and CDR2 YYNGEE come from the germline V gene. This CDR3 has 16 amino acids. The V and J ends lost 4 bases and 4 bases respectively, with 20 bases between them.